Presented here are 32 T cell receptor beta chains from one specimen sequenced in a study of post-analysis software for immune sequencing data. No antigen has been assigned to these receptors. Findings of the study overall: Comparison of patients with controls showed four or five TRBV segments more frequent in patients, TRBV5-6, TRBV5-1 and TRBV20-1 among them.

Sequencing libraries made from TCR beta cDNA carried unique molecular identifiers. TCRdb analysed the PCR reads with MiXCR anew, one entry per CDR3 protein. Among about 540,000 distinct CDR3 sequences listed, 34% were seen once. Source material: blood. Receptors originate from a girl aged 2 to 17 with multiple sclerosis.

With respect to this clonotype: The germline gene is not matched at one end of the junction; a read error may be the cause. The chain uses TRBV5-4 and TRBJ2-4; D gene uncertain. The DNA matches TRBJ2-7 better at its end, which makes the J call doubtful. The germline V gene encodes CDR1 SGHNT and CDR2 YYREEE (reference sequence). The CDR3 is 13 residues long. CDR3: CVSSLSSYYEQYF. The CDR3, as DNA: TGTGTCAGCAGCTTGAGTTCTTACTACGAGCAGTACTTC.

This clonotype was counted a single time. This chain uses TRBV7-9 with TRBJ2-2, with D unresolved. Germline CDR1 and CDR2: SEHNR and FQNEAQ (reference sequence). The CDR3 is 16 amino acids. Between the trimmed V and J ends, which lost 6 bases and 1 base, there was a span of 15 bases. In nucleotides, the CDR3 is TGTGCCAGCAGGTTGGATAGTTGGGTGAACACCGGGGAGCTGTTTTTT. This encodes CASRLDSWVNTGELFF.

There are a few counts of this clonotype. The chain has TRBV15 and TRBJ2-1; TRBD2 aligns across 10 bases. CDR3 length: 14 residues. Germline assignment: CDR1 LNHNV and CDR2 YYDKDF (reference sequence). V was pared by 5 bases and J by 8 bases, with 6 bases of the junction left unmatched. In DNA form, the CDR3 reads TGTGCCACCAGCGGAGCGGGGGGGTCCGATGAGCAGTTCTTC. This codes for CATSGAGGSDEQFF.

The chain couples TRBV7-6 to TRBJ2-3, with D uncertain. The V end lost 1 base, the J end lost 2 bases, and 4 bases lay between the germline ends. Germline assignment: CDR1 SGHVS and CDR2 FNYEAQ. The CDR3 is 13 amino acids. The CDR3 sequence is CASSLGYTDTQYF. The CDR3 DNA sequence: TGTGCCAGCAGCTTAGGCTACACAGATACGCAGTATTTT.

This clonotype was observed a handful of times. The chain uses TRBV5-6 and TRBJ1-1; TRBD1 is a possible D gene (5 bases). The CDR3 totals 14 residues. V was pared by 1 base and J by 4 bases, with 11 bases between. The germline V gene encodes CDR1 SGHDT and CDR2 YYEEEE. CDR3 protein: CASSLSGGSTEAFF. The DNA for the CDR3 is TGTGCCAGCAGCTTGAGTGGGGGGTCCACTGAAGCTTTCTTT.

This sequence joins TRBV25-1 and TRBJ1-2; no clear D gene. The CDR3 extends over 12 amino acids. The V and J ends lost 7 bases and 4 bases respectively, with 10 bases between them. CDR1 is MGHDK, CDR2 SYGVNS, per germline. The CDR3 bases are TGTGCCAGCACTCAGCACGGCTATGGCTACACCTTC. Translating gives CASTQHGYGYTF.

The chain carries TRBV5-1 and TRBJ2-5; no firm D call. Looked up from germline, CDR1 is SGHRS and CDR2 is YFSETQ. The CDR3 contains 14 residues. V was pared by 0 bases and J by 1 base, with 7 bases between. The CDR3 DNA reads TGCGCCAGCAGCTTGGGGGCTAGCCAAGAGACCCAGTACTTC. Its translation is CASSLGASQETQYF.

This clonotype was found a few times. The rearrangement joins TRBV7-6 to TRBJ2-2, with TRBD2 identical over 13 bases. Germline trimming cut 5 bases from V and 0 bases from J; bases unmatched to any gene: 0. CDR3 length: 16 amino acids. The germline gives CDR1 SGHVS, CDR2 FNYEAQ. The CDR3 loop reads CASSGLAGANTGELFF. DNA for the CDR3: TGTGCCAGCAGCGGACTAGCGGGGGCGAACACCGGGGAGCTGTTTTTT.

V is TRBV20-1 and J is TRBJ2-3; tentatively, D is TRBD1 (7 bases). CDR1 and CDR2 (germline): DFQATT, SNEGSKA (reference sequence). The CDR3 totals 16 residues. V lost 6 bases and J lost 0, with 19 bases in between. DNA for the CDR3: TGCAGTGCCGGTCCACCCAGGGGGGCGAGCACAGATACGCAGTATTTT. This codes for CSAGPPRGASTDTQYF.

Concerning this clonotype: This CDR3 is missing its conserved last phenylalanine or tryptophan, likely due to a read error. The chain is built from TRBV5-4 and TRBJ1-1, with D unresolved. Between the trimmed V and J ends, which lost 4 bases and 0 bases, there was a span of 7 bases. CDR1 SGHNT and CDR2 YYREEE come from the germline V gene (reference sequence). The CDR3 has 13 amino acids. The CDR3, as DNA: TGTGCCAGCAGCCCCGTGGTGAACACTGAAGCTTTCTAT. This encodes CASSPVVNTEAFY.

V gene TRBV20-1 combines with J gene TRBJ2-1; no clear D gene. The CDR3 covers 19 residues. V was trimmed by 0 bases and J by 3 bases, leaving 24 bases between them. The germline CDR1 and CDR2 sequences are DFQATT and SNEGSKA (reference sequence). CDR3 DNA: TGCAGTGCTAGAGATCTTAGGCCGGGCCGAAGGAGAGGCTACAATGAGCAGTTCTTC. Amino acids: CSARDLRPGRRRGYNEQFF.

On this clonotype: Relative to the germline gene, one junction end is altered; a read error may explain this. V gene TRBV4-1 combines with J gene TRBJ2-7; D is possibly TRBD1 (6 bases). The CDR3 totals 14 residues. Germline loops: CDR1 MGHRA, CDR2 YSYEKL. The DNA for the CDR3 is TGCGCCAGCAGCCTCGGACAGTTCTCCTACAAGCAGTACTTC. It encodes CASSLGQFSYKQYF.

The CDR3 DNA is TGTGCCAGCAGTCGTGAGACGGGACACATGAACACTGAAGCTTTCTTT. Translated: CASSRETGHMNTEAFF. The V and J genes are TRBV6-2 or TRBV6-3 and TRBJ1-1; a possible D gene is TRBD1 (6 bases). The V end lost 5 bases, the J end lost 0 bases, and 16 bases lay between the germline ends. The CDR3 contains 16 residues. CDR1 is MNHEY and CDR2 is SVGEGT in the germline V gene.

J is TRBJ1-2 and V is TRBV5-6; TRBD1 matches 7 bases. CDR1 and CDR2 (germline): SGHDT, YYEEEE. Trimming cost V 5 bases and J 8 bases; bases outside gene matches: 12. This CDR3 is built from 14 residues. This CDR3 reads CASRRDSTQGGYTF. CDR3 in DNA: TGTGCCAGCAGAAGGGACAGTACTCAGGGCGGCTACACCTTC.

This clonotype has only a few counts. V is TRBV12-3 or TRBV12-4 and J is TRBJ2-3; 9 bases are a match to TRBD2. V shed 4 bases and J 2 bases; nucleotides not matched to a gene: 13. The CDR3 sequence is 18 residues long. DNA of the CDR3: TGTGCCAGCAGTTCTTATTGGACTAGCGAGCCATACACAGATACGCAGTATTTT. This sequence encodes CASSSYWTSEPYTDTQYF.

This clonotype has more than one count but fewer than ten. One end of the junction is discordant with germline, which a read error may explain. V and J are TRBV12-3 or TRBV12-4 and TRBJ1-5; possibly TRBD1 for D (5 bases). The CDR3 has 14 residues. For the CDR3, the DNA is TGTGCCAGCAGCTTAGACAGCCCTGATCAGCCCCAGCATTTT. Translating it yields CASSLDSPDQPQHF.

The chain has TRBV11-2 and TRBJ1-6; D is undetermined. V was shortened by 2 bases and J by 11 bases, with 7 bases between the two germline ends. Per germline, CDR1 SGHAT and CDR2 FQNNGV. The CDR3 is 12 residues long. The CDR3 reads CASSLRSTPLHF. As DNA, the CDR3 is TGTGCCAGCAGCTTACGATCCACACCCCTCCACTTT.

This clonotype was counted only a few times. The chain recombines TRBV15 with TRBJ2-7, with D possibly matching TRBD1 (5 bases). The CDR3 is made up of 13 amino acids. Germline V gene lookup returns CDR1 LNHNV and CDR2 YYDKDF (reference sequence). The V end lost 3 bases, the J end lost 5 bases, and 11 bases lay between the germline ends. The CDR3 protein is CATSRQRGNEQYF. CDR3 coding DNA: TGTGCCACCAGCAGGCAAAGGGGTAACGAGCAGTACTTC.

This clonotype was observed a few times. The rearrangement joins TRBV12-3 or TRBV12-4 to TRBJ1-2, with D possibly being TRBD1 (6 bases). This CDR3 contains 12 residues. V gave up 7 bases and J gave up 8 bases, with 14 bases separating them. The CDR3 DNA reads as TGTGCCAGCACCGGGGGGCTAAGAGGCTACACCTTC. It translates to CASTGGLRGYTF.

This clonotype showed up just a few times. At one end, the junction sequence differs from germline, possibly due to a read error. The genes are TRBV18 and TRBJ2-4, with D possibly being TRBD1 or TRBD2 (5 bases each). CDR1 is KGHSH, CDR2 LQKENI, per germline. This CDR3 is built from 15 residues. DNA for the CDR3: TGCGCCAGCTCCCTGTTGGGGCTCGGGGAAAACATTCAGTACTTC. The encoded protein is CASSLLGLGENIQYF.

This clonotype was seen a handful of times. The chain has TRBV6-5 and TRBJ1-1; 7 nucleotides line up with TRBD1. This CDR3 has 13 amino acids. V lost 6 bases, J lost 4 bases, and 5 bases stayed unmatched. Per germline, CDR1 MNHEY and CDR2 SVGAGI. The CDR3 reads CASRRTGGTEAFF. CDR3 DNA: TGTGCCAGCAGGCGGACAGGCGGCACTGAAGCTTTCTTT.

This clonotype turned up a few times. The rearrangement links TRBV7-9 to TRBJ1-2, with 9 bases lining up with TRBD1. This CDR3 has 15 residues. Germline V lookup: CDR1 SEHNR, CDR2 FQNEAQ (reference sequence). V lost 1 base and J lost 4; bases outside the gene matches: 4. The CDR3 loop is CASSLGDRVTYGYTF. CDR3 coding DNA: TGTGCCAGCAGCTTAGGGGACAGGGTGACCTATGGCTACACCTTC.

The rearrangement links TRBV20-1 to TRBJ1-5; D unclear. The CDR3 sequence is 15 residues long. The germline V and J ends were trimmed by 3 bases and 1 base, with 13 bases remaining between them. CDR1 is DFQATT, CDR2 SNEGSKA, per germline (reference sequence). The DNA for the CDR3 is TGCAGTGCTAGCAATCCGGGTGGGAGCAATCAGCCCCAGCATTTT. Encoded protein: CSASNPGGSNQPQHF.

This clonotype was detected a few times. The chain couples TRBV7-9 to TRBJ2-1; D gene ambiguous. This CDR3 is 14 amino acids long. Germline V gene lookup returns CDR1 SEHNR and CDR2 FQNEAQ (reference sequence). The ends were cut back, 3 bases at V and 7 bases at J, with 13 bases in the middle. The CDR3 region is CASSFGSLGNEQFF. CDR3 in DNA: TGTGCCAGCAGCTTTGGTAGCCTCGGGAATGAGCAGTTCTTC.

This clonotype was counted a few times. This chain uses TRBV7-3 with TRBJ2-3; 8 nucleotides agree with TRBD2. Germline values: CDR1 SGHTA, CDR2 FQGTGA. The CDR3 is 16 residues long. Unmatched junction bases numbered 7, after V lost 4 bases and J lost 1 base. CDR3 region: CASSSQAGAGTDTQYF. CDR3 in DNA: TGTGCCAGCAGCTCCCAAGCGGGGGCAGGCACAGATACGCAGTATTTT.

V usage is TRBV28 and J usage is TRBJ2-7; D assignment may be TRBD1 or TRBD2 (5 bases each). CDR1 MDHEN and CDR2 SYDVKM come from the germline V gene. V lost 5 bases and J 5 bases, leaving 25 bases between the germline ends. This CDR3 region has 17 residues. The CDR3 loop is CASSRTGAAGKRNEQYF. The CDR3 bases are TGTGCCAGCAGTCGGACCGGGGCGGCAGGGAAAAGAAACGAGCAGTACTTC.

This clonotype was seen more than once but under ten times. The CDR3 bases are TGCAGTGCTAGCTTGGACCACGGGGGGAACAATGAGCAGTTCTTC. It yields the protein CSASLDHGGNNEQFF. The chain recombines TRBV20-1 with TRBJ2-1; 7 bases are shared with TRBD2. The CDR3 covers 15 residues. V lost 3 bases and J lost 5; bases outside the gene matches: 10. CDR1 and CDR2 (germline): DFQATT, SNEGSKA (reference sequence).

V usage is TRBV25-1 and J usage is TRBJ2-2; D may be TRBD1 (5 bases). Germline assignment: CDR1 MGHDK and CDR2 SYGVNS. This CDR3 is built from 16 residues. Trimming pared 5 bases from V and 4 bases from J, leaving 17 bases between. CDR3 amino acids: CASSSVSQRGTGELFF. DNA of the CDR3: TGTGCCAGCAGTTCCGTGAGCCAAAGGGGCACCGGGGAGCTGTTTTTT.

The sample holds a few counts of this clonotype. The chain recombines TRBV6-1 with TRBJ2-3; a weak D match, TRBD2 (5 bases). Trimming left V 5 bases short and J 0 bases short, with 9 bases between. Germline CDR1 MNHNS, CDR2 SASEGT. The CDR3 is 14 residues long. The DNA for the CDR3 is TGTGCCAGCAGTACCGGGAAGAGCACAGATACGCAGTATTTT. Translation: CASSTGKSTDTQYF.

The CDR3 DNA reads as TGTGCCACCAGTGATTTTGTGGGGGGCGCTTTCAATGAGCAGTACTTC. Residues: CATSDFVGGAFNEQYF. The chain is built from TRBV24-1 and TRBJ2-5; perhaps D is TRBD1 or TRBD2 (6 bases each). The CDR3 extends over 16 amino acids. V gave up 1 base and J gave up 11 bases, with 22 bases separating them. In germline, CDR1 is KGHDR, CDR2 SFDVKD.

The chain is built from TRBV29-1 and TRBJ2-2; TRBD2 agrees at 14 bases. Germline V gene lookup returns CDR1 SQVTM and CDR2 ANQGSEA. The CDR3 consists of 17 residues. Unmatched junction bases numbered 7, after V lost 7 bases and J lost 0 bases. The CDR3 here is CSALTSGGDPNTGELFF. The CDR3 nucleotides read TGCAGCGCCCTGACTAGCGGGGGGGATCCGAACACCGGGGAGCTGTTTTTT.

The chain recombines TRBV6-2 or TRBV6-3 with TRBJ2-5, with a possible D match to TRBD2 (6 bases). Germline assignment: CDR1 MNHEY and CDR2 SVGEGT. CDR3 length: 13 amino acids. Trimming took off 6 bases at V and 5 bases at J, with 13 bases between the two ends. The CDR3 loop reads CASSRGMGETQYF. Written as DNA, the CDR3 is TGTGCCAGCAGCCGGGGGATGGGGGAGACCCAGTACTTC.